The clone carrying this T cell receptor beta chain was counted once. Antigen specificity is unknown. Nominal health characterized the donors when sampled, though unrecorded immune exposures were likely. The PCR made use of 60 Vbeta and 13 Jbeta primers. This table comes from immunoSEQ multiplex PCR, and its TCRdb copy is limited to in-frame clones, with some not included. The sample yields some 200,000 clones, roughly four fifths seen once. Germline loops: CDR1 SGHTA, CDR2 FQGNSA. V shed 3 bases, J shed 0 bases, and the junction held 1 base outside the gene matches. The CDR3 extends over 15 amino acids. These data belong to a study of cytomegalovirus exposure and HLA in healthy donors. Study as a whole: Researchers previously reported finding roughly 120 million unique TCR beta sequences from around 200 million T cells. There were a few hundred genotyped donors. Of these, 75% to 85% fell in the genetic ancestry cluster associated with self-reported Caucasian donors.

Study conclusions and caveats: Some public TCRs appeared in many individuals, while most sequences were rare.

The V and J genes are TRBV7-2 and TRBJ2-1; 8 positions match TRBD1. The sample consisted of PBMCs. This clonotype was sampled from a middle-aged woman in good health and CMV-seronegative. The CDR3 DNA sequence: TGTGCCAGCAGCTTCGACAGGGGCTCCTACAATGAGCAGTTCTTC. This gives the protein CASSFDRGSYNEQFF.